The rows below give T cell receptor beta chains drawn from one sample of a study of metastatic and nonmetastatic thyroid tumors. TCRdb ran MiXCR on the PCR reads. The sample lists about 22,000 clones; roughly 18% were seen once. The specimen sequenced was adjacent normal tissue. Every receptor here comes from a male donor with papillary thyroid cancer or a benign thyroid nodule (not recorded which). Some clones in this sample may be carry-over from other donors' samples. Each CDR3 is given with its conserved first and last residue. The D gene is left open where the match is weak. Clone size is stated in some rows and not others, as once, few, many or a class when expanded.

j_call d_call v_call cdr3_length clone_size cdr3_aa cdr3_nt
TRBJ1-5 - TRBV5-1 13 - CASRRPRNQPQHF TGCGCCAGCAGAAGACCGCGCAATCAGCCCCAGCATTTT
TRBJ2-5 - TRBV6-2/TRBV6-3 13 few CAGRPGQGETQYF TGTGCCGGCAGGCCGGGGCAGGGGGAGACCCAGTACTTC
TRBJ1-4 - TRBV12-3/TRBV12-4 15 - CASSLVVAVNEKLFF TGTGCCAGCAGTTTAGTGGTCGCGGTTAATGAAAAACTGTTTTTT
TRBJ1-1 - TRBV3-1 14 - CASSQYQGSSEAFF TGTGCCAGCAGCCAATACCAGGGCTCGTCTGAAGCTTTCTTT
TRBJ1-6 - TRBV28 13 medium-sized CASSLRANSPLHF TGTGCCAGCAGTTTAAGGGCGAATTCACCCCTCCACTTT
TRBJ2-1 TRBD2 TRBV7-9 14 - CASSFIAGFNEQFF TGTGCCAGCAGTTTTATAGCGGGATTCAATGAGCAGTTCTTC
TRBJ1-2 - TRBV2 11 - CASTRGEGYTF TGTGCCAGCACCAGGGGAGAGGGCTACACCTTC
TRBJ1-2 - TRBV2 15 - CASSEAGRQPGGYTF TGTGCCAGCAGTGAAGCAGGGAGACAGCCGGGTGGCTACACCTTC
TRBJ2-1 TRBD2 TRBV20-1 14 many CSATLKRGSNEQFF TGCAGTGCGACTCTCAAGCGGGGGTCCAATGAGCAGTTCTTC
TRBJ1-2 - TRBV7-2 12 many CASSSSPSGYTF TGTGCCAGCAGCTCGTCCCCTTCGGGCTACACCTTC
TRBJ1-5 - TRBV28 13 many CASSWGSNQPQHF TGTGCCAGCAGTTGGGGCAGCAATCAGCCCCAGCATTTT
TRBJ2-6 - TRBV9 18 once CASSDRRGLADGANVLTF TGTGCCAGCAGCGACCGCAGGGGACTCGCGGATGGGGCCAACGTCCTGACTTTC
TRBJ1-5 - TRBV6-6 15 medium-sized CASSYSGRGDQPQHF TGTGCCAGCAGTTACTCGGGCAGAGGGGATCAGCCCCAGCATTTT
TRBJ1-3 TRBD1 TRBV28 14 medium-sized CASRPGQSGNTIYF TGTGCCAGCAGGCCGGGACAGTCTGGAAACACCATATATTTT
TRBJ2-1 - TRBV28 12 medium-sized CASSLGSNEQFF TGTGCCAGCAGTTTAGGCAGCAATGAGCAGTTCTTC
TRBJ2-2 - TRBV5-6 15 many CASSPVQTGTGELFF TGTGCCAGCAGCCCGGTCCAAACCGGCACCGGGGAGCTGTTTTTT
TRBJ2-7 - TRBV6-1 13 few CASSEAIDYEQYF TGTGCCAGCAGTGAAGCTATAGACTACGAGCAGTACTTC
TRBJ1-2 - TRBV11-2 16 - CASSLGERVLGYGYTF TGTGCCAGCAGCTTAGGAGAAAGGGTATTGGGCTATGGCTATACCTTC
TRBJ1-2 - TRBV7-9 14 many CASSPRDYLYGYTF TGTGCCAGCAGCCCGCGGGACTACTTATATGGCTACACCTTC
TRBJ2-1 - TRBV19 14 - CASRHPGSYNEKFF TGTGCCAGTAGACACCCGGGCTCCTACAATGAGAAGTTCTTC
TRBJ2-1 TRBD2 TRBV6-5 16 medium-sized CASSYGTSGGAYEQFF TGTGCCAGCAGTTACGGGACTAGCGGGGGGGCTTATGAGCAGTTCTTC
TRBJ2-5 - TRBV20-1 12 many CSARLGSETQYF TGCAGTGCTAGACTGGGAAGTGAGACCCAGTACTTC
TRBJ2-5 TRBD1 TRBV7-2 14 many CASSPGTEQETQYF TGTGCCAGCAGCCCCGGGACAGAACAAGAGACCCAGTACTTC
TRBJ2-2 - TRBV7-2 14 many CASSLGLATGELFF TGTGCCAGCAGCTTGGGTCTAGCGACCGGGGAGCTGTTTTTT
TRBJ1-5 - TRBV6-1 13 medium-sized CASSAKGNQPQHF TGTGCCAGCAGTGCTAAAGGCAATCAGCCCCAGCATTTT
TRBJ2-1 - TRBV12-3/TRBV12-4 12 many CASSLAASTGFF TGTGCCAGCAGTTTAGCGGCCTCCACGGGGTTCTTC
TRBJ1-2 - TRBV5-1 13 - CASSFGQLYGYTF TGCGCCAGCAGCTTCGGGCAGCTCTATGGCTACACCTTC
TRBJ1-6 - TRBV20-1 15 few CSARYPAGANSPLHF TGCAGTGCTAGATATCCGGCAGGGGCGAATTCACCCCTCCACTTT
TRBJ2-7 - TRBV18 13 many CASSPAGSYEQYF TGTGCCAGCTCACCGGCCGGGTCTTACGAGCAGTACTTC
TRBJ2-2 TRBD1 TRBV11-3 15 many CASTSTTGGTGELFF TGTGCCAGCACCTCCACGACAGGGGGTACCGGGGAGCTGTTTTTT
TRBJ2-7 - TRBV7-2 15 many CASSLWVASSYEQYF TGTGCCAGCAGCTTATGGGTCGCGAGCTCCTACGAGCAGTACTTC
TRBJ2-5 TRBD2 TRBV27 13 medium-sized CASKAGGLETQYF TGTGCCAGCAAGGCGGGGGGGCTGGAGACCCAGTACTTC
TRBJ2-1 TRBD2 TRBV28 16 medium-sized CASSGTSGGGYNEQFF TGTGCCAGCAGTGGGACTAGCGGGGGCGGATACAATGAGCAGTTCTTC
TRBJ2-1 TRBD2 TRBV30 16 many CAWSVRGLAGDNEQFF TGTGCCTGGAGTGTACGCGGCCTAGCGGGAGACAATGAGCAGTTCTTC
TRBJ1-5 TRBD1 TRBV10-3 15 many CAIRATGFSNQPQHF TGTGCCATCAGGGCGACAGGGTTCAGCAATCAGCCCCAGCATTTT
TRBJ1-2 - TRBV5-1 14 many CASSLQNPNYGYTF TGCGCCAGCAGCTTGCAGAACCCCAACTATGGCTACACCTTC
TRBJ2-3 - TRBV25-1 14 many CARTPIRRTDTQYF TGTGCCAGGACACCCATTCGACGCACAGATACGCAGTATTTT
TRBJ2-1 - TRBV6-1 15 medium-sized CASRPPTGTYNEQFF TGTGCCAGCAGGCCTCCGACAGGTACCTACAATGAGCAGTTCTTC
TRBJ1-1 TRBD1 TRBV15 13 few CATSLDRVTEALF TGTGCCACCAGCCTCGACAGGGTCACTGAAGCTCTCTTT
TRBJ2-7 TRBD1 TRBV28 14 - CASRTTGRSYEQYF TGTGCCAGCAGGACGACAGGGCGCTCCTACGAGCAGTACTTC
TRBJ2-3 - TRBV15 15 many CATSRQDSSTDTQYF TGTGCCACCAGCAGACAGGATAGTAGCACAGATACGCAGTATTTT
TRBJ1-1 - TRBV3-1 13 many CASSQAINTEAFF TGTGCCAGCAGCCAAGCCATCAACACTGAAGCTTTCTTT
TRBJ2-7 - TRBV30 12 - CAWSLTGGEQYF TGTGCCTGGAGTTTAACGGGTGGCGAGCAGTACTTC
TRBJ1-3 TRBD1 TRBV7-8 15 many CASSQGTVSGNTIYF TGTGCCAGCAGCCAAGGGACAGTCTCTGGAAACACCATATATTTT
TRBJ1-5 TRBD1 TRBV6-2/TRBV6-3 16 many CASRPGQGYSNQPQHF TGTGCCAGCAGGCCTGGACAGGGCTATAGCAATCAGCCCCAGCATTTT
TRBJ2-7 - TRBV27 12 - CASSSKTYEQYF TGTGCCAGCAGTTCAAAGACCTACGAGCAGTACTTC
TRBJ2-5 - TRBV15 15 many CATSRDRAAGKTQYF TGTGCCACCAGCAGAGATAGGGCGGCGGGGAAGACCCAGTACTTC
TRBJ2-2 TRBD2 TRBV25-1 16 few CASSGSGWSWTGELFF TGTGCCAGCAGTGGTAGCGGGTGGTCCTGGACCGGGGAGCTGTTTTTT
TRBJ2-3 - TRBV15 15 - CATSKLSGEVDTQYF TGTGCCACCAGCAAACTATCGGGGGAGGTAGATACGCAGTATTTT
TRBJ1-4 - TRBV6-1 16 many CASRAQGIATNEKLFF TGTGCCAGCAGAGCCCAGGGAATTGCAACTAATGAAAAACTGTTTTTT
TRBJ2-1 TRBD2 TRBV12-3/TRBV12-4 14 medium-sized CASSASGGALVQFF TGTGCCAGCAGTGCTAGCGGGGGGGCTCTGGTGCAGTTCTTC
TRBJ2-3 - TRBV7-2 13 many CASSLELTDTQYF TGTGCCAGCAGCTTAGAACTTACAGATACGCAGTATTTT